The entry below describes one TCR beta chain. Its binding antigen is unknown. No qualities accompany the bases; no much larger clone lies one base away. These data belong to a study of blood T cell repertoires in COVID-19 (dated by TCRdb to about 2020). For the wider study: The collaborator samples originated in the United States, Italy and Spain and spanned the acute and convalescent phases of COVID-19. The repertoires were made available in a free public database intended to serve as a resource for research on the immune response to SARS-CoV-2. Where HLA class I and class II types were available, the types were taken from metadata supplied by the sample provider, not from assay-based typing. Subjects who had been exposed to COVID-19, were actively infected with it, or had recovered from it provided the deeply sampled blood TCRbeta repertoires that made up the dataset. Nearly every sample came with metadata listing a de-identified subject ID, COVID-19 status, age in years and sex. The samples were drawn from the first 160 participants of the ongoing ImmuneRACE study and from 950 to 1,500 subjects provided by 6 global collaborators. The prospective study material was composed of cDNA or gDNA derived from T cells, B-cell-depleted T cells, or PBMCs. Paper-wide results and their limitations: The amount of clinical and demographic metadata varied by source and participant and was provided uncurated.

Each collaborating institution followed its own protocols to collect whole blood in K2EDTA tubes. For TCRbeta analysis, collaborators shipped samples as frozen whole blood, isolated PBMCs, or DNA extracted from either of those sample types. TCRbeta CDR3 regions were amplified from genomic DNA using the immunoSEQ Assay, a bias-controlled multiplex PCR. In the authors' own workflow: Nucleated cell counts per sample were estimated from amplification of reference gene primers within the assay. To quantify the absolute abundance of each unique TCRbeta CDR3 rearrangement, sequence reads were collapsed and filtered. Productive Simpson clonality was computed per sample as the square root of Simpson's diversity index over productive rearrangements. What TCRdb holds here is the immuneACCESS table cut down to in-frame rearrangements. Part of the clones is not present; checked against another copy, under half of the missing clones reflect an unresolved V gene, and the others are unexplained. V, J and clone size are those of that table, while D and trimming were read from the DNA. The sample contains 60,000 to 75,000 clones, more than 75% of them found a single time. The ten largest clones take up under 4.5% of the sample.

V drops 4 bases and J drops 4 bases, leaving 11 bases in between. The CDR3 covers 14 residues, taking in both the cysteine and the phenylalanine. The read is trimmed to its CDR3 DNA, 42 bases read in frame from base 1. The germline V gene specifies SGHRS as CDR1 and YFSETQ as CDR2. The chain uses TRBV5-1 and TRBJ2-2; the D gene is perhaps TRBD1, on 5 matching bases. The TCR sequence derives from a human donor in a cohort sampled during active COVID-19. Sequencing was performed on peripheral blood. The DNA reads TGCGCCAGCAGCCTGGCAGGGATCACCGGGGAGCTGTTTTTT. Translated, this is CASSLAGITGELFF.